Sequencing of this TCR beta chain was carried out in a study of blood T cell repertoires in COVID-19. Study background: PBMCs, B-cell-depleted T cells, or T cells provided the cDNA or gDNA that made up the material.

This CDR3 is 20 amino acids long. Germline V gene sequence: CDR1 SGDLS, CDR2 YYNGEE. The J segment lost 4 bases and the V segment lost 2 bases, leaving 19 bases of the junction unmatched. This table comes from immunoSEQ multiplex PCR, and its TCRdb copy is limited to in-frame clones, with some not included. The table records fewer than 100,000 clones, more than 75% of them present only once. This chain uses TRBV9 with TRBJ2-7; the match to TRBD2 covers 12 bases. The origin of this receptor is a human donor in a cohort sampled during active COVID-19. Sequencing was done on a sample of peripheral blood. The CDR3 bases are TGTGCCAGCAGCGTCCCCTCGGGGCTAGCGGGAGGGCCGGTGGAGTACGAGCAGTACTTC. It yields the protein CASSVPSGLAGGPVEYEQYF.